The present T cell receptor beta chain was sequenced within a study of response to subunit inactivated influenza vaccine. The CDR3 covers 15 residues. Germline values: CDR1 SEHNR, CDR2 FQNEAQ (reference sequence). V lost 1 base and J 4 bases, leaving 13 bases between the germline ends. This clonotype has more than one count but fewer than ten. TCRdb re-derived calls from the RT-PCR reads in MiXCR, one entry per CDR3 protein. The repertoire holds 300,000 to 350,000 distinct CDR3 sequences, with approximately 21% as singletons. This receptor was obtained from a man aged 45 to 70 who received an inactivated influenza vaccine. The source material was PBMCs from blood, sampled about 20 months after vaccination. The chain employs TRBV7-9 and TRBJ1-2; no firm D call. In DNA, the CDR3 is TGTGCCAGCAGCTTAGGTGGAGCATTGGGCTATGGCTACACCTTC. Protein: CASSLGGALGYGYTF.